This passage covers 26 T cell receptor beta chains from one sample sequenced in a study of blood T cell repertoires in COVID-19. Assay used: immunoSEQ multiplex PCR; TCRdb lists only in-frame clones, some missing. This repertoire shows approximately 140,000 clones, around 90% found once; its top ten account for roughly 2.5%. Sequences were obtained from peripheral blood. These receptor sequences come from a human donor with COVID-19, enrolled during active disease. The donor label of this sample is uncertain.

This chain's CDR3 is CASSPGDSNQPQHF. For the CDR3, the DNA is TGTGCCAGCTCACCAGGGGACAGTAATCAGCCCCAGCATTTT. The chain uses TRBV18 and TRBJ1-5; TRBD1 matches 7 bases. Germline V gene lookup returns CDR1 KGHSH and CDR2 LQKENI. J lost 4 bases, V lost 2 bases, and 2 bases had no gene match. The CDR3 runs to 14 residues. The full variable domain, rest sourced from reference TRBV18 and TRBJ1-5, is NAGVMQNPRHLVRRRGQEARLRCSPMKGHSHVYWYRQLPEEGLKFMVYLQKENIIDESGMPKERFSAEFPKEGPSILRIQQVVRGDSAAYFCASSPGDSNQPQHFGDGTRLSIL.

DNA for the CDR3: TGTGCCAGCAGTTTATGGGGACAGGGGCCGAACACTGAAGCTTTCTTT. Translation: CASSLWGQGPNTEAFF. V gene TRBV28 combines with J gene TRBJ1-1, with 10 positions matching TRBD1. CDR1 is MDHEN and CDR2 is SYDVKM in the germline V gene. This CDR3 has 16 residues. J was trimmed by 1 base and V by 0 bases; bases with no gene match: 2.

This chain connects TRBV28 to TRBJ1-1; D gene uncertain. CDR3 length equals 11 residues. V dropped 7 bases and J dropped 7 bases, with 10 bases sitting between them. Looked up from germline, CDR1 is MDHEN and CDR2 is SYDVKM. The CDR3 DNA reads TGTGCCAGCACGGGTGCGGGTGAAGCTTTCTTT. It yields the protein CASTGAGEAFF.

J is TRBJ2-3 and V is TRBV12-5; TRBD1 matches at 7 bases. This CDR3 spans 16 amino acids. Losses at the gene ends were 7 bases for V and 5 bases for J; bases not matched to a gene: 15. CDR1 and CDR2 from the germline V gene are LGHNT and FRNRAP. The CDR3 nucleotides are TGTGCTAGTGTTCTCCCTGAGGGGGCTGCGAGAGATACGCAGTATTTT. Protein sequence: CASVLPEGAARDTQYF.

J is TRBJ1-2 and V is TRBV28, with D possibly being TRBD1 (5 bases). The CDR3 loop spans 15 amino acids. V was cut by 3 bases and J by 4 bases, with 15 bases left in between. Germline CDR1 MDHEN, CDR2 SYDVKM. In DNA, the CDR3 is TGTGCCAGCAGTTTGGGAAGCAGGGCTATCTATGGCTACACCTTC. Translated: CASSLGSRAIYGYTF.

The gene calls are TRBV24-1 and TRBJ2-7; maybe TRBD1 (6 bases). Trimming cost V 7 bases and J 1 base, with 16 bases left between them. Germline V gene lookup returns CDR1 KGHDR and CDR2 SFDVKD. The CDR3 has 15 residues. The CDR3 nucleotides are TGTGCCACCAGCCGACGGACAGCCGCATCCTACGAGCAGTACTTC. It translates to CATSRRTAASYEQYF.

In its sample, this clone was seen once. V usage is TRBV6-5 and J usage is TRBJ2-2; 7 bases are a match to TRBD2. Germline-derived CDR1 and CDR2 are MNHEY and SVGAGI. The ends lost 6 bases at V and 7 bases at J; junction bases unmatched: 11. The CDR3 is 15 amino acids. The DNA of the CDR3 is TGTGCCAGCAGGAGTTTTGGGGAGGGGCACGGGGAGCTGTTTTTT. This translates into CASRSFGEGHGELFF.

DNA for the CDR3: TGTGCCAGCATATTATCACAGTCTAACTATGGCTACACCTTC. Amino acids: CASILSQSNYGYTF. The chain links TRBV2 to TRBJ1-2, with D uncertain. This CDR3 contains 14 residues. Germline V gene data show CDR1 as SNHLY and CDR2 as FYNNEI. The V gene lost 7 bases and the J gene lost 0 bases, with 12 bases spanning the gap. The entire variable domain, with the rest obtained from reference TRBV2 and TRBJ1-2, is as follows: EPEVTQTPSHQVTQMGQEVILRCVPISNHLYFYWYRQILGQKVEFLVSFYNNEISEKSEIFDDQFSVERPDGSNFTLKIRSTKLEDSAMYFCASILSQSNYGYTFGSGTRLTVV.

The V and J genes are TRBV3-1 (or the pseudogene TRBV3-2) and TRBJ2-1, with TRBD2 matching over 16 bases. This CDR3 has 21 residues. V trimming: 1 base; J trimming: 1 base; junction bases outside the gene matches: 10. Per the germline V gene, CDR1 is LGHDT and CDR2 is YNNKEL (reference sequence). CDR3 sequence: CASSQGGTSGRASLSYNEQFF. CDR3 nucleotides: TGTGCCAGCAGCCAAGGGGGGACTAGCGGGAGGGCCTCATTGTCCTACAATGAGCAGTTCTTC.

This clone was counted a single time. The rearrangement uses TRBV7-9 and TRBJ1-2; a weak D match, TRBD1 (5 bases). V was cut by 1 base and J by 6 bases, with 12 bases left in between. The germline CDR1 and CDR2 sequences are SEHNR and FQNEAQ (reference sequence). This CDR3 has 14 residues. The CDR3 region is CASSLGFLGDGYTF. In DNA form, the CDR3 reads TGTGCCAGCAGCTTAGGTTTCCTAGGGGATGGCTACACCTTC.

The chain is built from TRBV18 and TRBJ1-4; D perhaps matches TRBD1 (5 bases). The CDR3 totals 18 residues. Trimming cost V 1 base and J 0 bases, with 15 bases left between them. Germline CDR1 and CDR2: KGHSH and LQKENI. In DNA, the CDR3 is TGTGCCAGCTCACCACTTGGCGGGACCGAAGCAACTAATGAAAAACTGTTTTTT. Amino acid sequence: CASSPLGGTEATNEKLFF.

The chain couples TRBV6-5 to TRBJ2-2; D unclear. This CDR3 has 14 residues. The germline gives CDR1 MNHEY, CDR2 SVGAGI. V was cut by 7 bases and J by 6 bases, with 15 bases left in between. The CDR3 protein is CASTSRRRAGELFF. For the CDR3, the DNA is TGTGCCAGCACAAGTAGAAGGAGAGCCGGGGAGCTGTTTTTT.

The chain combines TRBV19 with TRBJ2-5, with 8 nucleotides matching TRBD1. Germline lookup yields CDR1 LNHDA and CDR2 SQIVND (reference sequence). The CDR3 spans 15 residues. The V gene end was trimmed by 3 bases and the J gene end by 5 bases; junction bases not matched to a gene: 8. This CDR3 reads CASSMDRERGETQYF. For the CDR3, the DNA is TGTGCCAGTAGTATGGACAGGGAACGAGGGGAGACCCAGTACTTC.

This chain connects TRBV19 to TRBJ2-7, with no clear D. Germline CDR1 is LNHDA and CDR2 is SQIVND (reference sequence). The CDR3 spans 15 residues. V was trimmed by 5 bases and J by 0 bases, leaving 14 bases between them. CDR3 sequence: CASSSLPTSSYEQYF. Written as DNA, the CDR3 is TGTGCCAGTAGTTCCCTCCCGACAAGCTCCTACGAGCAGTACTTC.

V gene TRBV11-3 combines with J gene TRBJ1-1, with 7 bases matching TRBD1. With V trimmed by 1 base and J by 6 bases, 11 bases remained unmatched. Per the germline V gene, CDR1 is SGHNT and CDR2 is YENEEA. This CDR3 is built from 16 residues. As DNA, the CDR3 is TGTGCCAGCAGCTTAGTAATCGTAGGGGGCAACCCTGAAGCTTTCTTT. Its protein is CASSLVIVGGNPEAFF. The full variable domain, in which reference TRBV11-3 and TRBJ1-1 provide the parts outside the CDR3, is EAGVVQSPRYKIIEKKQPVAFWCNPISGHNTLYWYLQNLGQGPELLIRYENEEAVDDSQLPKDRFSAERLKGVDSTLKIQPAELGDSAVYLCASSLVIVGGNPEAFFGQGTRLTVV.

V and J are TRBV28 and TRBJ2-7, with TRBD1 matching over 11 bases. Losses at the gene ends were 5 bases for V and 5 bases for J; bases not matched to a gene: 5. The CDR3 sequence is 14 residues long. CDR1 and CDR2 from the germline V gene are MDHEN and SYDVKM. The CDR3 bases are TGTGCCAGCAGTGCCGGACAGGGGGCGAACGAGCAGTACTTC. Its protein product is CASSAGQGANEQYF.

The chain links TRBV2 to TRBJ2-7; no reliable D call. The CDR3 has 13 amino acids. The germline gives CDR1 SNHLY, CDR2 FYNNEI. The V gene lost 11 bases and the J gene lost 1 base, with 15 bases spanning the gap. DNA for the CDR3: TGTGCCGTACTCAAACTGTCTTCCTACGAGCAGTACTTC. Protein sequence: CAVLKLSSYEQYF.

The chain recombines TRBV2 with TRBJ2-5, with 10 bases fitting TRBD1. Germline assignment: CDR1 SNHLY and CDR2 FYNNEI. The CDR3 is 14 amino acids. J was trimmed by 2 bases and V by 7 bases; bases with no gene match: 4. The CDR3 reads CASTRDRGQETQYF. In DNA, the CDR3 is TGTGCCAGCACCAGGGACAGGGGTCAAGAGACCCAGTACTTC.

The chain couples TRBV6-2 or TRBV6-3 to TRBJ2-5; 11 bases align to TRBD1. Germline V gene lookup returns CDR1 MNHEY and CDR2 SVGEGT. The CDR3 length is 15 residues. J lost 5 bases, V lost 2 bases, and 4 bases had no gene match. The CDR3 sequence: CASSYGDRGTETQYF. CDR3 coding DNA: TGTGCCAGCAGTTACGGGGACAGGGGGACGGAGACCCAGTACTTC.

The CDR3 reads CASRGSWDRGGYEQYF. The CDR3, as DNA: TGTGCCAGCAGGGGGTCCTGGGACAGGGGAGGCTACGAGCAGTACTTC. The V gene is TRBV2, the J gene TRBJ2-7; 10 bases match TRBD1. This CDR3 region has 16 residues. Unmatched junction bases numbered 11, after V lost 6 bases and J lost 3 bases. CDR1 and CDR2 from the germline V gene are SNHLY and FYNNEI.

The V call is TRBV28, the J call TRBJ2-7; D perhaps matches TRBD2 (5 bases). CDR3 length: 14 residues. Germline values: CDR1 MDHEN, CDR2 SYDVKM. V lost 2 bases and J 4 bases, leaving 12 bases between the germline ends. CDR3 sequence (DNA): TGTGCCAGCAGTTTAAGGGCGGAGGCTTACGAGCAGTACTTC. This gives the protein CASSLRAEAYEQYF.

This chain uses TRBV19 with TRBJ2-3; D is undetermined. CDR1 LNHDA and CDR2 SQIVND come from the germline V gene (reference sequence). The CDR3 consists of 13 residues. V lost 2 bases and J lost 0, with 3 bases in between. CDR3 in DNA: TGTGCCAGTAGTATACAGAGCACAGATACGCAGTATTTT. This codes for CASSIQSTDTQYF.

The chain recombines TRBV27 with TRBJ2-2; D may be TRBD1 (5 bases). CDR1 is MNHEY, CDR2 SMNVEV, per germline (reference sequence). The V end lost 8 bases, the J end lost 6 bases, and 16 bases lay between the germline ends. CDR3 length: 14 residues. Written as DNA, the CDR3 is TGTGCCAGCGTGGACACCTATGGCGCCGGGGAGCTGTTTTTT. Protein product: CASVDTYGAGELFF.

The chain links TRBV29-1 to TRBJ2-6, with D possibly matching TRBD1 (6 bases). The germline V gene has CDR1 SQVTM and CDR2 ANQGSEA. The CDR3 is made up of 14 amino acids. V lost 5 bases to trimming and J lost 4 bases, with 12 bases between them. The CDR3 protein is CSVKTGLGANVLTF. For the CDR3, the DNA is TGCAGCGTTAAAACAGGGCTCGGGGCCAACGTCCTGACTTTC.

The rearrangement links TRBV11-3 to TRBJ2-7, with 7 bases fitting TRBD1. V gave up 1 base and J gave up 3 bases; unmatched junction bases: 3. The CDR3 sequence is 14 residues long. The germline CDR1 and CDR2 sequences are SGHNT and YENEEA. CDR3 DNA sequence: TGTGCCAGCAGCTTAGGGGCAGGGGGCTACGAGCAGTACTTC. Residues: CASSLGAGGYEQYF.

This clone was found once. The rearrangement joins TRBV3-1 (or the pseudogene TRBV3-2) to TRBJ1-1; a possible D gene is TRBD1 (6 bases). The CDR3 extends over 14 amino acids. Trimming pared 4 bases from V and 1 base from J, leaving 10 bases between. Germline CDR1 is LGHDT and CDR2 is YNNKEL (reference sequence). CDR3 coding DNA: TGTGCCAGCAGCCTCCAGGGGCCGAACACTGAAGCTTTCTTT. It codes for CASSLQGPNTEAFF.